These 10 T cell receptor beta chains were all obtained from the same sample, sequenced in a study of T cells expressing NK-cell markers. TCRdb reanalyzed the 5' RACE reads and collapses them to one entry per CDR3 protein, without DNA. Seen in this sample are about 460,000 distinct CDR3 sequences; the ten most common clones hold 1.4% to 1.5%. The sample comprised blood T cells: a sorted CD56 or NKG2C T cell subset, CD4+ or CD8+ T cells, or bulk PBMC T cells (not recorded which). The receptors here all came from a woman between 50 and 59 years old in good health.

The chain has TRBV2 and TRBJ1-5; the TRBD1 assignment by TCRdb is unverifiable without DNA. Looked up from germline, CDR1 is SNHLY and CDR2 is FYNNEI. The CDR3 spans 15 residues. CDR3 residues: CASSGDPLSNQPQHF.

The chain couples TRBV29-1 to TRBJ1-1; TCRdb indicates TRBD1, and absent DNA this call remains unverified. Germline CDR1 and CDR2: SQVTM and ANQGSEA. This CDR3 comprises 13 residues. The CDR3 reads CSAAGQGNTEAFF.

This chain uses TRBV9 with TRBJ2-1; checking the TCRdb D call of TRBD1 is not possible without DNA. CDR3 size: 16 residues. CDR1 and CDR2 (germline): SGDLS, YYNGEE. CDR3 in amino acids: CASSVGGGLGQHEQFF.

The chain is built from TRBV28 and TRBJ1-2; TCRdb reports TRBD1, a call that lacks DNA to check it against. Germline V gene lookup returns CDR1 MDHEN and CDR2 SYDVKM. This CDR3 has 14 residues. The CDR3 here is CASKGQDRSGGYTF.

V usage is TRBV15 and J usage is TRBJ1-1; TCRdb's D call of TRBD1 is untestable without DNA. The germline gives CDR1 LNHNV, CDR2 YYDKDF (reference sequence). CDR3 length: 14 amino acids. The CDR3 loop reads CATSTGGGYTEAFF.

This chain joins TRBV12-3 or TRBV12-4 and TRBJ2-3; TCRdb selects TRBD1, and the lack of DNA leaves this call unchecked. The CDR3 runs to 15 residues. CDR3 amino acids: CASANSATSTDTQYF.

The chain has TRBV7-2 and TRBJ2-1; TCRdb lists TRBD2, though no DNA is available to test this call. CDR3 length: 14 amino acids. The germline V gene encodes CDR1 SGHTA and CDR2 FQGNSA. The CDR3 sequence is CASSPRWVLAEQFF.

V gene TRBV11-3 combines with J gene TRBJ2-4; without DNA, the TCRdb call of TRBD2 cannot be checked. The V gene's germline CDR1 is SGHNT and CDR2 YENEEA. The CDR3 totals 14 residues. The CDR3 sequence is CASSSLAGENIQYF.

The V and J genes are TRBV9 and TRBJ2-1; TCRdb names TRBD1, which stays unverified in the absence of DNA. The CDR3 has 15 amino acids. The germline V gene has CDR1 SGDLS and CDR2 YYNGEE. The CDR3 is CASSVVGTDYNEQFF.

CDR3 sequence reads: CASGLIVAGVTGNEQFF. This chain joins TRBV12-5 and TRBJ2-1; TCRdb picks TRBD2, but there is no DNA to check that call. This CDR3 has 17 residues. Germline V gives CDR1 LGHNT, CDR2 FRNRAP.